The 28 T cell receptor beta chains listed next were all sequenced from one sample in a study of T cell changes during pregnancy in multiple sclerosis. Using immunoSEQ multiplex PCR, the repertoire was profiled, and TCRdb retains in-frame clones only, with some absent. The sample lists about 59,000 clones, 93% occurring once. Sample: CD8+ T cells from peripheral blood mononuclear cells, taken in the third trimester of pregnancy. Receptors were obtained from a female donor with multiple sclerosis, enrolled in a pregnancy study.

This chain connects TRBV4-1 to TRBJ1-6, with unresolved D. Germline V gene lookup returns CDR1 MGHRA and CDR2 YSYEKL. The CDR3 length is 21 residues. With 1 base removed from V and 8 bases from J, the gap between germline ends came to 30 bases. CDR3 in DNA: TGCGCCAGCAGCCAAGCTCTCTTTGGAGGGCGCTTAGGTGGTGTTTATTCACCCCTCCACTTT. Translated, it gives CASSQALFGGRLGGVYSPLHF.

The J gene is TRBJ2-1, the V gene TRBV4-1; TRBD2 aligns across 7 bases. V was clipped by 0 bases and J by 4 bases; unmatched bases: 9. This CDR3 is 17 amino acids long. Germline CDR1 is MGHRA and CDR2 is YSYEKL. The CDR3 here is CASSQDPGGFEYNEQFF. The CDR3 nucleotides read TGCGCCAGCAGCCAAGACCCCGGGGGGTTTGAGTACAATGAGCAGTTCTTC.

The chain recombines TRBV2 with TRBJ1-5; 9 bases align to TRBD1. V lost 5 bases, J lost 2 bases, and 4 bases stayed unmatched. Germline CDR1 and CDR2: SNHLY and FYNNEI. The CDR3 contains 15 residues. CDR3 nucleotides: TGTGCCAGCAGTAGGACAGGGGAGGGCAATCAGCCCCAGCATTTT. Protein: CASSRTGEGNQPQHF.

This clone came up once. CDR3 region: CASSPGGLNYGYTF. The CDR3 DNA is TGTGCCAGCAGCCCAGGGGGGCTTAACTATGGCTACACCTTC. The rearrangement uses TRBV27 and TRBJ1-2; TRBD1 aligns across 7 bases. The CDR3 extends over 14 amino acids. V was clipped by 6 bases and J by 1 base; unmatched bases: 5. Germline V gene data show CDR1 as MNHEY and CDR2 as SMNVEV (reference sequence).

The rearrangement uses TRBV6-5 and TRBJ2-3, with D possibly being TRBD1 (5 bases). CDR3 length: 14 amino acids. Trimming cost V 2 bases and J 4 bases, with 10 bases left between them. The germline gives CDR1 MNHEY, CDR2 SVGAGI. CDR3 coding DNA: TGTGCCAGCAGTTACGGTCAGGGCGCAGATACGCAGTATTTT. Protein product: CASSYGQGADTQYF.

This chain links TRBV30 with TRBJ2-1; D is perhaps TRBD1 (6 bases). The CDR3 length is 18 residues. Germline V CDR1 and CDR2: GTSNPN, SVGIG (reference sequence). V was pared by 3 bases and J by 7 bases, with 28 bases between. CDR3 in amino acids: CAWRTTLPGHPKANEQFF. Written as DNA, the CDR3 is TGTGCCTGGAGGACGACCCTTCCGGGACACCCAAAGGCAAATGAGCAGTTCTTC.

The genes are TRBV27 and TRBJ2-7, with D tentatively TRBD2 (6 bases). CDR3 size: 14 residues. V was cut by 6 bases and J by 5 bases, with 17 bases left in between. Germline loops: CDR1 MNHEY, CDR2 SMNVEV (reference sequence). CDR3 sequence reads: CASSLAERPHEQYF. The CDR3 region has the DNA TGTGCCAGCAGCTTAGCGGAGAGACCCCACGAGCAGTACTTC.

The chain employs TRBV2 and TRBJ2-7; possible D gene TRBD1, 6 bases. The CDR3 is 16 amino acids. Trimming took 5 bases from V and 2 from J, leaving 19 bases between them. Germline V gene lookup returns CDR1 SNHLY and CDR2 FYNNEI. The CDR3 sequence is CASSLLRTDYPYEQYF. For the CDR3, the DNA is TGTGCCAGCAGTCTCTTGAGGACAGATTACCCCTACGAGCAGTACTTC.

The chain recombines TRBV28 with TRBJ1-1; 8 bases agree with TRBD1. Germline V gene lookup returns CDR1 MDHEN and CDR2 SYDVKM. The ends lost 6 bases at V and 4 bases at J; junction bases unmatched: 10. This CDR3 has 15 amino acids. CDR3: CASSIGNRGFTEAFF. CDR3 in DNA: TGTGCCAGCAGCATCGGGAACAGGGGGTTCACTGAAGCTTTCTTT.

The genes are TRBV6-1 and TRBJ1-1, with D perhaps matching TRBD1 (6 bases). The length of the CDR3 is 14 residues. V shed 8 bases and J shed 2 bases, with 15 bases lying between them. Germline CDR1 MNHNS, CDR2 SASEGT. Here the CDR3 reads CASGRRGFNTEAFF. CDR3 in DNA: TGTGCCAGCGGGCGCAGGGGATTCAACACTGAAGCTTTCTTT.

This sequence joins TRBV28 and TRBJ1-4, with 8 nucleotides matching TRBD1. Germline assignment: CDR1 MDHEN and CDR2 SYDVKM. The CDR3 consists of 14 residues. V lost 4 bases to trimming and J lost 6 bases; unmatched junction nucleotides: 4. CDR3 region: CASSYETGDEKLFF. The CDR3 DNA sequence: TGTGCCAGCAGTTACGAGACAGGGGATGAAAAACTGTTTTTT. The full variable domain, completed using reference TRBV28 and TRBJ1-4, is DVKVTQSSRYLVKRTGEKVFLECVQDMDHENMFWYRQDPGLGLRLIYFSYDVKMKEKGDIPEGYSVSREKKERFSLILESASTNQTSMYLCASSYETGDEKLFFGSGTQLSVL.

J is TRBJ2-1 and V is TRBV9; D is perhaps TRBD2 (6 bases). This CDR3 contains 14 residues. V gave up 7 bases and J gave up 3 bases, with 14 bases separating them. Per the germline V gene, CDR1 is SGDLS and CDR2 is YYNGEE. CDR3 protein: CASGSSGFYNEQFF. The DNA for the CDR3 is TGTGCCAGCGGCAGTAGCGGTTTCTACAATGAGCAGTTCTTC.

The chain has TRBV6-1 and TRBJ1-1; possibly TRBD1 for D (5 bases). Germline V CDR1 and CDR2: MNHNS, SASEGT. The CDR3 is 13 residues long. Trimming removed 11 bases from V and 4 bases from J, with 17 bases in between. The CDR3: CAGGDEGITEAFF. The CDR3 DNA reads TGTGCCGGCGGGGACGAGGGTATCACTGAAGCTTTCTTT.

The chain uses TRBV15 and TRBJ1-1, with a possible D match to TRBD1 (5 bases). Germline assignment: CDR1 LNHNV and CDR2 YYDKDF (reference sequence). Trimming removed 5 bases at V and 1 base at J, with 14 bases between. This CDR3 is 15 amino acids long. The DNA for the CDR3 is TGTGCCACCAGCGGCGGGGCATCCGGGAACACTGAAGCTTTCTTT. This encodes CATSGGASGNTEAFF.

The V gene is TRBV6-6, the J gene TRBJ1-1; 9 bases map to TRBD1. Germline values: CDR1 MNHNY, CDR2 SVGAGI (reference sequence). There are 14 residues in the CDR3. V lost 8 bases, J lost 4 bases, and 8 bases stayed unmatched. CDR3 sequence: CASEEQGAGTEAFF. In DNA form, the CDR3 reads TGTGCCAGCGAAGAACAGGGGGCGGGCACTGAAGCTTTCTTT.

This chain uses TRBV19 with TRBJ2-7; tentative D call: TRBD2 (5 bases). Between the trimmed V and J ends, which lost 9 bases and 2 bases, there was a span of 8 bases. The CDR3 has 11 amino acids. CDR1 is LNHDA and CDR2 is SQIVND in the germline V gene (reference sequence). The CDR3 sequence: CASGEAYEQYF. The CDR3 DNA reads TGTGCCAGCGGGGAAGCCTACGAGCAGTACTTC.

The J gene is TRBJ2-1, the V gene TRBV27, with 10 bases lining up with TRBD2. There are 16 residues in the CDR3. Germline V gene lookup returns CDR1 MNHEY and CDR2 SMNVEV (reference sequence). Germline trimming cut 6 bases from V and 9 bases from J; bases unmatched to any gene: 14. CDR3 in amino acids: CASSKLRSGTSVEQFF. In DNA form, the CDR3 reads TGTGCCAGCAGCAAACTCCGCTCCGGGACTAGCGTTGAGCAGTTCTTC.

This sequence joins TRBV4-1 and TRBJ2-1, with 7 bases that match TRBD2. Germline V gene data show CDR1 as MGHRA and CDR2 as YSYEKL. The length of the CDR3 is 13 residues. V gave up 5 bases and J gave up 5 bases; unmatched junction bases: 3. CDR3 residues: CASSGRADNEQFF. The CDR3, as DNA: TGCGCCAGCAGCGGGAGGGCAGACAATGAGCAGTTCTTC.

The chain carries TRBV7-8 and TRBJ1-1, with 7 bases aligning to TRBD1. CDR1 and CDR2 from the germline V gene are SGHVS and FQNEAQ. J gave up 4 bases and V 2 bases, and 7 bases lay outside the gene matches. This CDR3 comprises 15 residues. The CDR3 sequence: CASSLTGVRVTEAFF. CDR3 DNA sequence: TGTGCCAGCAGCTTAACAGGGGTCCGAGTCACTGAAGCTTTCTTT.

This clone occurred a few times. The chain employs TRBV5-6 and TRBJ1-3, with 10 nucleotides matching TRBD1. In germline, CDR1 is SGHDT, CDR2 YYEEEE. V was clipped by 3 bases and J by 3 bases; unmatched bases: 6. This CDR3 is 16 amino acids long. The CDR3 sequence is CASSSAGTGVGNTIYF. The CDR3 nucleotides are TGTGCCAGCAGCTCCGCCGGGACAGGGGTTGGAAACACCATATATTTT.

The V call is TRBV19, the J call TRBJ1-1, with D unclear. CDR1 LNHDA and CDR2 SQIVND come from the germline V gene (reference sequence). This CDR3 spans 13 amino acids. V shed 6 bases and J shed 1 base, with 9 bases lying between them. CDR3 protein: CASSRTANTEAFF. CDR3 bases: TGTGCCAGTAGCCGAACAGCGAACACTGAAGCTTTCTTT.

The chain employs TRBV4-1 and TRBJ2-1; D is perhaps TRBD2 (11 bases). This CDR3 comprises 22 residues. CDR1 MGHRA and CDR2 YSYEKL come from the germline V gene. The V end was cut by 4 bases, the J end by 0 bases, with 31 bases between. The CDR3 DNA is TGCGCCAGCAGCCTCCGGGACAGGGGAGGACTAGCGGGTCAAAGCTCCTACAATGAGCAGTTCTTC. Protein: CASSLRDRGGLAGQSSYNEQFF.

The chain links TRBV7-9 to TRBJ2-1; 9 bases match TRBD2. J lost 4 bases, V lost 5 bases, and 12 bases had no gene match. The V gene's germline CDR1 is SEHNR and CDR2 FQNEAQ (reference sequence). The CDR3 has 17 residues. For the CDR3, the DNA is TGTGCCAGCAGCGGTAGGATTAGCGGGAGACTTTACAATGAGCAGTTCTTC. It is translated as CASSGRISGRLYNEQFF.

J is TRBJ2-7 and V is TRBV5-1; a weak D match, TRBD2 (5 bases). V was cut by 4 bases and J by 5 bases, with 10 bases left in between. The CDR3 totals 12 residues. In germline, CDR1 is SGHRS, CDR2 YFSETQ. The CDR3 here is CASSPDGDEQYF. The CDR3 nucleotides read TGCGCCAGCAGCCCGGACGGGGACGAGCAGTACTTC.

The chain recombines TRBV11-2 with TRBJ2-2, with 8 bases aligning to TRBD2. The J segment lost 6 bases and the V segment lost 8 bases, leaving 11 bases of the junction unmatched. Germline-derived CDR1 and CDR2 are SGHAT and FQNNGV. This CDR3 spans 15 amino acids. In DNA form, the CDR3 reads TGTGCCAGCGGACGGGCGGGAGCGGGGGCCGGGGAGCTGTTTTTT. It is translated as CASGRAGAGAGELFF.

This chain joins TRBV9 and TRBJ2-7; 12 bases fit TRBD2. The junction had 7 bases not matched to a gene; V was cut back by 4 bases and J by 2 bases. CDR3 length: 16 amino acids. CDR1 and CDR2 (germline): SGDLS, YYNGEE. In DNA, the CDR3 is TGTGCCAGCAGCTCGGGACTAGCGGGCGGAACCTACGAGCAGTACTTC. This codes for CASSSGLAGGTYEQYF. Variable domain in full (rest from reference TRBV9 and TRBJ2-7): DSGVTQTPKHLITATGQRVTLRCSPRSGDLSVYWYQQSLDQGLQFLIQYYNGEERAKGNILERFSAQQFPDLHSELNLSSLELGDSALYFCASSSGLAGGTYEQYFGPGTRLTVT.

This clone appeared a single time. V usage is TRBV5-4 and J usage is TRBJ2-1; 10 nucleotides align to TRBD1. V trimming: 0 bases; J trimming: 5 bases; junction bases outside the gene matches: 5. The CDR3 runs to 16 residues. Looked up from germline, CDR1 is SGHNT and CDR2 is YYREEE (reference sequence). In nucleotides, the CDR3 is TGTGCCAGCAGCTTGGCGCCGGGACAGGGGAACAATGAGCAGTTCTTC. It codes for CASSLAPGQGNNEQFF.

For this clone: The sample carries other DNA sequences with the same CDR3. The chain is built from TRBV7-9 and TRBJ1-5; 10 nucleotides align to TRBD1. The CDR3 consists of 14 residues. J lost 6 bases, V lost 4 bases, and 3 bases had no gene match. Germline-derived CDR1 and CDR2 are SEHNR and FQNEAQ (reference sequence). CDR3 region: CASSSGQGGQPQHF. CDR3 in DNA: TGTGCCAGCAGCTCTGGACAGGGGGGTCAGCCCCAGCATTTT. Full variable domain (missing parts from reference TRBV7-9 and TRBJ1-5): DTGVSQNPRHKITKRGQNVTFRCDPISEHNRLYWYRQTLGQGPEFLTYFQNEAQLEKSRLLSDRFSAERPKGSFSTLEIQRTEQGDSAMYLCASSSGQGGQPQHFGDGTRLSIL.